Each of the 8 T cell receptor beta chains below was sequenced from the same sample in a study of shared clonotypes between healthy human individuals. The data were produced by immunoSEQ multiplex PCR, yet TCRdb's version contains in-frame clones alone and is incomplete. The sample lists under 2,500,000 clones; 95% were seen once. Sequencing was done on a sample of naive CD4+ T cells sorted from blood. Noted subset: CD45RA+ positively selected. Receptors originate from a man aged 18 to 35 in good health.

The rearrangement uses TRBV9 and TRBJ1-2; D is possibly TRBD1 (5 bases). This CDR3 contains 13 residues. Trimming left V 1 base short and J 7 bases short, with 11 bases between. Germline CDR1 is SGDLS and CDR2 is YYNGEE. The CDR3 bases are TGTGCCAGCAGCGTATTCGGGGACTCTGGCTACACCTTC. Translating gives CASSVFGDSGYTF.

The chain is built from TRBV29-1 and TRBJ1-1, with TRBD1 identical over 7 bases. The germline V gene encodes CDR1 SQVTM and CDR2 ANQGSEA. The CDR3 covers 14 residues. J was trimmed by 1 base and V by 6 bases; bases with no gene match: 8. CDR3 sequence reads: CSVLPQGGNTEAFF. CDR3 in DNA: TGCAGCGTCCTACCCCAGGGGGGGAACACTGAAGCTTTCTTT.

In regard to this clone: Additional DNA sequences in this sample encode the identical CDR3. The chain links TRBV18 to TRBJ1-2; D gene ambiguous. Germline V CDR1 and CDR2: KGHSH, LQKENI. The CDR3 extends over 14 amino acids. V dropped 0 bases and J dropped 2 bases, with 7 bases sitting between them. The CDR3 DNA sequence: TGTGCCAGCTCACCACCAACGGGGAACTATGGCTACACCTTC. Protein product: CASSPPTGNYGYTF.

For this clone: This specimen includes other DNA sequences encoding the same CDR3. J is TRBJ1-1 and V is TRBV2; D possibly corresponds to TRBD1 (5 bases). The germline V gene has CDR1 SNHLY and CDR2 FYNNEI. CDR3 length: 13 amino acids. V was shortened by 4 bases and J by 1 base, with 7 bases between the two germline ends. The CDR3 sequence: CASSGGGNTEAFF. The DNA for the CDR3 is TGTGCCAGCAGTGGGGGGGGGAACACTGAAGCTTTCTTT.

This chain links TRBV5-1 with TRBJ1-2, with 11 bases fitting TRBD1. This CDR3 comprises 15 residues. Germline V CDR1 and CDR2: SGHRS, YFSETQ. With 4 bases clipped from V and 5 bases from J, the junction kept 7 bases outside the gene matches. CDR3 loop: CASSVRDRGVYGYTF. The CDR3 nucleotides are TGCGCCAGCAGCGTCCGGGACAGGGGGGTATATGGCTACACCTTC.

The chain is built from TRBV10-3 and TRBJ1-6; D gene uncertain. CDR1 is ENHRY and CDR2 is SYGVKD in the germline V gene. The CDR3 is made up of 15 amino acids. V was shortened by 4 bases and J by 6 bases, with 13 bases between the two germline ends. The CDR3 DNA sequence: TGTGCCATCAGTGCCGAAAAGGAGTCTAATTCACCCCTCCACTTT. Translating it yields CAISAEKESNSPLHF.

Notes on this clone: Other DNA sequences within the sample encode an identical CDR3. The chain uses TRBV18 and TRBJ1-3; D is unresolved. CDR1 is KGHSH and CDR2 is LQKENI in the germline V gene. This CDR3 is built from 15 residues. The V and J ends lost 3 bases and 1 base respectively, with 10 bases between them. CDR3 sequence (DNA): TGTGCCAGCTCACCTTTAGGCAGTTCTGGAAACACCATATATTTT. Its translation is CASSPLGSSGNTIYF.

The CDR3 coding sequence is TGTGCCACCAGCGCCTGGACCGGCGAGCAGTACTTC. It encodes CATSAWTGEQYF. This chain connects TRBV15 to TRBJ2-7, with D uncertain. The CDR3 is 12 residues long. Germline-derived CDR1 and CDR2 are LNHNV and YYDKDF (reference sequence). The V gene lost 5 bases and the J gene lost 6 bases, with 11 bases spanning the gap. Using reference TRBV15 and TRBJ2-7 for the parts outside the CDR3, the full variable domain is DAMVIQNPRYQVTQFGKPVTLSCSQTLNHNVMYWYQQKSSQAPKLLFHYYDKDFNNEADTPDNFQSRRPNTSFCFLDIRSPGLGDTAMYLCATSAWTGEQYFGPGTRLTVT.